What follows are 24 T cell receptor beta chains derived from one specimen sequenced in a study of Graves' ophthalmopathy and Graves' hyperthyroidism. The TCR beta CDR3 regions underwent amplification from RNA transcripts. Second-round multiplex PCR came after first-round RT-PCR with HTBI primers. One entry per CDR3 protein results from TCRdb running MiXCR on the multiplex PCR reads. The sample has about 740,000 distinct CDR3 sequences; 35% to 50% are singletons. The sample comprised peripheral blood. The origin of the receptors is an adult man with Graves' ophthalmopathy.

This clonotype occurred a few times. The rearrangement uses TRBV2 and TRBJ1-3; maybe TRBD1 (5 bases). Germline values: CDR1 SNHLY, CDR2 FYNNEI. This CDR3 comprises 15 residues. Trimming took off 6 bases at V and 4 bases at J, with 16 bases between the two ends. The CDR3 loop is CASSQARAGGNTIYF. CDR3 nucleotides: TGTGCCAGCAGCCAGGCCAGGGCGGGAGGAAACACCATATATTTT.

This clonotype was recorded only once. V and J are TRBV25-1 and TRBJ1-1; 8 nucleotides match TRBD1. V lost 6 bases to trimming and J lost 5 bases; unmatched junction nucleotides: 14. In germline, CDR1 is MGHDK, CDR2 SYGVNS. CDR3 length: 16 residues. The CDR3 sequence: CASSQDLEGDRTEAFF. The CDR3 nucleotides read TGTGCCAGCAGCCAAGATCTTGAAGGGGACAGGACTGAAGCTTTCTTT.

This clonotype was recorded a few times. A junction boundary mismatches the germline segment, possibly from a read error. The chain uses TRBV24-1 and TRBJ1-5, with 7 positions matching TRBD1. The CDR3 consists of 15 residues. Germline V gene sequence: CDR1 KGHDR, CDR2 SFDVKD. The CDR3 region has the DNA TGTGCCAGCAGTCCCGGGACAGTGATCAATCAGCCCCAGCATTTT. This codes for CASSPGTVINQPQHF.

This chain uses TRBV7-9 with TRBJ2-7; weak D call: TRBD1 (6 bases). The V end lost 0 bases, the J end lost 3 bases, and 12 bases lay between the germline ends. CDR1 and CDR2 from the germline V gene are SEHNR and FQNEAQ (reference sequence). There are 15 residues in the CDR3. The DNA of the CDR3 is TGTGCCAGCAGCTTAGCGGGGGCGAGGGTCTACGAGCAGTACTTC. This translates into CASSLAGARVYEQYF.

The chain employs TRBV9 and TRBJ1-2; D call uncertain. The V gene lost 4 bases and the J gene lost 2 bases, with 12 bases spanning the gap. The CDR3 extends over 14 amino acids. CDR1 is SGDLS, CDR2 YYNGEE, per germline. CDR3 residues: CASSLRARNYGYTF. CDR3 coding DNA: TGTGCCAGCAGCTTGCGGGCGCGGAACTATGGCTACACCTTC. Combining the CDR3 with reference TRBV9 and TRBJ1-2 gives the whole variable domain DSGVTQTPKHLITATGQRVTLRCSPRSGDLSVYWYQQSLDQGLQFLIQYYNGEERAKGNILERFSAQQFPDLHSELNLSSLELGDSALYFCASSLRARNYGYTFGSGTRLTVV.

CDR3 in DNA: TGTGCCAGCAGCTTGGTAGGGCAGGCTAATGAAAAACTGTTTTTT. This sequence encodes CASSLVGQANEKLFF. The chain couples TRBV7-9 to TRBJ1-4; D remains ambiguous. From germline, CDR1 is SEHNR and CDR2 FQNEAQ (reference sequence). This CDR3 contains 15 residues. Trimming cost V 3 bases and J 3 bases, with 11 bases left between them. The variable domain in full, with the rest retrieved from reference TRBV7-9 and TRBJ1-4, is DTGVSQNPRHKITKRGQNVTFRCDPISEHNRLYWYRQTLGQGPEFLTYFQNEAQLEKSRLLSDRFSAERPKGSFSTLEIQRTEQGDSAMYLCASSLVGQANEKLFFGSGTQLSVL.

Of note for this clonotype: This sequence may be a read error, since a much larger clone differs from it by one base. The genes are TRBV19 and TRBJ1-2; D might be TRBD1 (6 bases). The CDR3 extends over 12 amino acids. Trimming cost V 11 bases and J 7 bases, with 17 bases left between them. Per germline, CDR1 LNHDA and CDR2 SQIVND (reference sequence). This CDR3 reads CAGSLDRSGYTF. CDR3 nucleotides: TGTGCCGGCAGCTTGGACAGAAGTGGCTACACCTTC.

The rearrangement links TRBV10-2 to TRBJ1-1; D is unresolved. Trimming pared 3 bases from V and 5 bases from J, leaving 13 bases between. CDR3 length: 14 residues. Germline CDR1 reads WSHSY; CDR2 reads SAAADI. CDR3 protein: CASSEVQGRTEAFF. The CDR3 nucleotides are TGCGCCAGCAGTGAAGTACAAGGGAGGACTGAAGCTTTCTTT.

The rearrangement links TRBV30 to TRBJ1-5, with a weak D call TRBD1 (6 bases). The V gene lost 1 base and the J gene lost 5 bases, with 9 bases spanning the gap. The germline CDR1 and CDR2 sequences are GTSNPN and SVGIG (reference sequence). This CDR3 is built from 13 residues. The CDR3 spells CAWSGQGHQPQHF. The DNA of the CDR3 is TGTGCCTGGAGTGGGCAGGGGCATCAGCCCCAGCATTTT.

The chain recombines TRBV6-1 with TRBJ1-5; TRBD1 matches at 10 bases. V dropped 7 bases and J dropped 7; count of bases not matched to a gene: 7. This CDR3 contains 14 residues. CDR1 MNHNS and CDR2 SASEGT come from the germline V gene. CDR3 in amino acids: CASTRQGAGQPQHF. As DNA, the CDR3 is TGTGCCAGCACCCGACAGGGGGCAGGGCAGCCCCAGCATTTT.

The chain has TRBV29-1 and TRBJ1-2; 7 bases agree with TRBD1. CDR1 is SQVTM, CDR2 ANQGSEA, per germline. CDR3 size: 12 residues. V shed 3 bases and J 7 bases; nucleotides not matched to a gene: 5. CDR3 amino acids: CSVDRGNGGYTF. The CDR3 nucleotides are TGCAGCGTTGACAGGGGGAACGGTGGCTACACCTTC.

This clonotype was counted many times. This chain joins TRBV19 and TRBJ1-4; D gene unclear. CDR1 is LNHDA, CDR2 SQIVND, per germline (reference sequence). The CDR3 has 15 amino acids. Trimming left V 5 bases short and J 10 bases short, with 20 bases between. CDR3 DNA sequence: TGTGCCAGTAGTGCCCGTTCCGGAGGCGCGGGAAAACTGTTTTTT. It codes for CASSARSGGAGKLFF.

This clonotype was counted at least ten times. The chain uses TRBV29-1 and TRBJ1-6; D gene ambiguous. Germline loops: CDR1 SQVTM, CDR2 ANQGSEA. There are 13 residues in the CDR3. V lost 3 bases, J lost 5 bases, and 8 bases lay in between. CDR3 in amino acids: CSVDAGNNSPLHF. The CDR3 bases are TGCAGCGTTGACGCGGGGAATAATTCACCCCTCCACTTT.

This clonotype appeared many times. The chain combines TRBV16 with TRBJ1-5; unclear D gene. This CDR3 has 14 amino acids. Trimming left V 1 base short and J 5 bases short, with 9 bases between. Germline CDR1 reads KGHSY; CDR2 reads FQNENV. CDR3 amino acids: CASSQFTADQPQHF. CDR3 nucleotide sequence: TGTGCCAGCAGCCAATTCACAGCCGATCAGCCCCAGCATTTT.

V is TRBV7-9 and J is TRBJ1-4; D remains ambiguous. The CDR3 length is 13 residues. V was cut by 5 bases and J by 7 bases, with 11 bases left in between. Germline loops: CDR1 SEHNR, CDR2 FQNEAQ (reference sequence). In nucleotides, the CDR3 is TGTGCCAGCAGCGCCATAGCGGGTGAAAAACTGTTTTTT. This sequence encodes CASSAIAGEKLFF.

Note on this clonotype: Sequence at one end of the junction differs from germline and may be a read error. The chain combines TRBV24-1 with TRBJ1-5, with D possibly TRBD1 on 5 matching bases. This CDR3 is built from 16 residues. Germline CDR1 reads KGHDR; CDR2 reads SFDVKD. The CDR3 loop is CASSYGGGMSNQPQHF. As DNA, the CDR3 is TGTGCCAGCAGTTACGGGGGGGGGATGAGCAATCAGCCCCAGCATTTT.

This clonotype was counted at least ten times. This sequence joins TRBV10-3 and TRBJ1-1; D may be TRBD1 (6 bases). CDR1 ENHRY and CDR2 SYGVKD come from the germline V gene. Trimming took 6 bases from V and 0 from J, leaving 14 bases between them. CDR3 size: 15 residues. The CDR3 sequence: CAISLGHEMNTEAFF. CDR3 nucleotide sequence: TGTGCCATCAGCCTGGGACACGAAATGAACACTGAAGCTTTCTTT.

Many counts were recorded for this clonotype. This chain joins TRBV29-1 and TRBJ2-7; D call uncertain. The CDR3 is made up of 11 amino acids. CDR1 and CDR2 from the germline V gene are SQVTM and ANQGSEA. Trimming pared 7 bases from V and 0 bases from J, leaving 7 bases between. The CDR3 nucleotides read TGCAGCGCCCAAAGCTCCTACGAGCAGTACTTC. Residues: CSAQSSYEQYF.

This clonotype has just a few counts. The chain employs TRBV2 and TRBJ2-3; D is unclear. The CDR3 covers 10 residues. Germline assignment: CDR1 SNHLY and CDR2 FYNNEI. Deletions cut 6 bases from V and 4 bases from J, with 2 bases between. CDR3 residues: CASRADTQYF. In DNA, the CDR3 is TGTGCCAGCAGGGCAGATACGCAGTATTTT.

CDR3 DNA: TGCAGTGCCAGGGACCGATATAAGAACACTGAAGCTTTCTTT. Its translation: CSARDRYKNTEAFF. The chain couples TRBV20-1 to TRBJ1-1; maybe TRBD1 (5 bases). The CDR3 is 14 amino acids. From germline, CDR1 is DFQATT and CDR2 SNEGSKA (reference sequence). The V end lost 6 bases, the J end lost 1 base, and 15 bases lay between the germline ends.

This chain joins TRBV20-1 and TRBJ1-5; 9 bases map to TRBD1. With 5 bases clipped from V and 4 bases from J, the junction kept 12 bases outside the gene matches. Germline V gene sequence: CDR1 DFQATT, CDR2 SNEGSKA (reference sequence). The CDR3 sequence is 16 residues long. CDR3 DNA sequence: TGCAGTGCTGTACCGGGACAGGGAGTGAGGAATCAGCCCCAGCATTTT. As protein: CSAVPGQGVRNQPQHF.

The chain uses TRBV20-1 and TRBJ2-5, with 7 nucleotides matching TRBD2. The J call may not be correct, given that the DNA end is closer to TRBJ2-7. The CDR3 covers 13 residues. The germline V gene encodes CDR1 DFQATT and CDR2 SNEGSKA (reference sequence). CDR3 nucleotide sequence: TGCAGTGCTTTAGCGGGCGGAGACTACGAGCAGTACTTC. This translates into CSALAGGDYEQYF.

The chain recombines TRBV20-1 with TRBJ2-5, with D maybe TRBD2 (7 bases). The CDR3 length is 14 residues. V lost 6 bases, J lost 4 bases, and 18 bases lay in between. The germline V gene has CDR1 DFQATT and CDR2 SNEGSKA (reference sequence). The CDR3 region has the DNA TGCAGTGCCCGGCCTTACGGGGGGCTAGAGACCCAGTACTTC. Translation gives CSARPYGGLETQYF.

As to this clonotype: A much more abundant neighbour one base away suggests this may be a read error. The V gene is TRBV25-1, the J gene TRBJ2-7; 14 positions match TRBD2. Germline V gives CDR1 MGHDK, CDR2 SYGVNS. CDR3 length: 16 amino acids. The CDR3 DNA reads TGTGCCTGCAGTGAATGGGGGACTAGCGGGAGAGACGAGCAGTACTTC. This sequence encodes CACSEWGTSGRDEQYF.